At least ten counts were recorded for the clone carrying this TCR beta chain. The data were obtained in a study of molecular identifiers for immune sequencing clone quantification. In TCRdb, the PCR reads were re-called with MiXCR into one record per CDR3 protein. The table includes approximately 320,000 distinct CDR3 sequences, about a quarter detected once. The receptor's source is a human donor in good health. Some libraries in this study had Jurkat cell RNA spiked in. The sample taken for sequencing was naive CD8+ T cells from blood, with Jurkat cell RNA spiked in. Subset: FACS-sorted CD8+CD4-CCR7+CD45RA+ naive T cells.

The CDR3 DNA follows: TGTGCCAGCAGCTTAGATCCACCATTCCAAAACTATGGCTACACCTTC. Translated, it gives CASSLDPPFQNYGYTF. V is TRBV7-9 and J is TRBJ1-2; D remains ambiguous. Per the germline V gene, CDR1 is SEHNR and CDR2 is FQNEAQ (reference sequence). CDR3 size: 16 residues. The germline V and J ends were trimmed by 1 base and 2 bases, with 14 bases remaining between them.